This TCR beta chain was sequenced in a study of blood T cell repertoires in COVID-19. Per the original data handling: How many nucleated cells were present was estimated from reference gene primer amplification. The protocol was immunoSEQ multiplex PCR, while the TCRdb copy is restricted to in-frame clones and leaves out a portion. V and J calls and clone size are given by that table; D and trimming were obtained from the DNA. The table shows 390,000 or so clones, with approximately 92% occurring only once. Trimming removed 1 base from V and 8 bases from J, with 14 bases in between. CDR1 SGHDN and CDR2 FVKESK come from the germline V gene. The CDR3 covers 14 residues. Enrollees, roughly 18 to 95 years old, lived in roughly 24 US areas.

Sequencing used PBMCs or T cells enriched from blood (not recorded which). The chain combines TRBV14 with TRBJ1-2; D might be TRBD1 (6 bases). The receptor's source is a man aged 18-30 years who had recovered from COVID-19. CDR3 region: CASSQVQGYRGYTF. CDR3 nucleotides: TGTGCCAGCAGCCAAGTACAGGGTTACCGGGGCTACACCTTC.